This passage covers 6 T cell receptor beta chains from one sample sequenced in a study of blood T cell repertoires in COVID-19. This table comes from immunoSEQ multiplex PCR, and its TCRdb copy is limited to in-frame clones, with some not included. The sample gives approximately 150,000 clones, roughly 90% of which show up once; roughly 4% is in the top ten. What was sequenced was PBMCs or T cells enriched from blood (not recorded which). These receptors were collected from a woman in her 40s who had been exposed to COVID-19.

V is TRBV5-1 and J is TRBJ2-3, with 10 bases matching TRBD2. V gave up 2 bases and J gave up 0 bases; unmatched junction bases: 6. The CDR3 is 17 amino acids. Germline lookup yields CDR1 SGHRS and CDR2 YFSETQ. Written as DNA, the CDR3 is TGCGCCAGCAGCTTAGGGACTAGCGTATCTAGCACAGATACGCAGTATTTT. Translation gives CASSLGTSVSSTDTQYF.

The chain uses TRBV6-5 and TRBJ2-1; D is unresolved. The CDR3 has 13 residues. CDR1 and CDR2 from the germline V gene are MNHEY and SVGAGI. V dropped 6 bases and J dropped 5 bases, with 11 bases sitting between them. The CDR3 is CASRLTGDNEQFF. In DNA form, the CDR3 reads TGTGCCAGCAGATTGACTGGAGACAATGAGCAGTTCTTC.

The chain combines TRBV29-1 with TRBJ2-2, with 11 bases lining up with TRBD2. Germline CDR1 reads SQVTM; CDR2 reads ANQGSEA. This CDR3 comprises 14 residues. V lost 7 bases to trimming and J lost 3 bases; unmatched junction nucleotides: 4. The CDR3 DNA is TGCAGCGCCCAACTAGCGGGGGACACCGGGGAGCTGTTTTTT. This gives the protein CSAQLAGDTGELFF.

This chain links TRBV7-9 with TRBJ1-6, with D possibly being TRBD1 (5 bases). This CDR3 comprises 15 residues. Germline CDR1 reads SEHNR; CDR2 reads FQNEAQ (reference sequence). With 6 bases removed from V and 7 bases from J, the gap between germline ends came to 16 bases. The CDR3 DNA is TGTGCCAGCAGACTCGGCGACAGACCCAATTCACCCCTCCACTTT. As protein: CASRLGDRPNSPLHF.

The CDR3 bases are TGCGCCAGCAGCCAAGATCAGTCCGACCGGGAGGAAAAACTGTTTTTT. The encoded protein is CASSQDQSDREEKLFF. The chain is built from TRBV4-1 and TRBJ1-4; no firm D call. There are 16 residues in the CDR3. Looked up from germline, CDR1 is MGHRA and CDR2 is YSYEKL. With 0 bases removed from V and 8 bases from J, the gap between germline ends came to 16 bases.

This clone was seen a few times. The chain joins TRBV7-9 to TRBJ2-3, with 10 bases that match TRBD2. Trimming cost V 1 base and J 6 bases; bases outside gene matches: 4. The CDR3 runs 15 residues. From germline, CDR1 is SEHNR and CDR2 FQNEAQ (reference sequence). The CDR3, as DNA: TGTGCCAGCAGCTTAGAAGCGGGGGGGCGTGATACGCAGTATTTT. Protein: CASSLEAGGRDTQYF.